The 2 T cell receptor beta chains listed next were all sequenced from one sample in a study of T cells in narcolepsy. TCRdb's copy holds only in-frame clones and misses some; the assay was immunoSEQ multiplex PCR. Of approximately 30,000 clones listed, about 89% are singletons. Sequencing was performed on CD45RA- memory CD4+ T cells from PBMCs. The receptors originated from a human donor with narcolepsy.

J is TRBJ1-4 and V is TRBV5-1; a weak D match, TRBD1 (5 bases). The V and J ends lost 4 bases and 4 bases respectively, with 17 bases between them. This CDR3 has 16 amino acids. Per the germline V gene, CDR1 is SGHRS and CDR2 is YFSETQ. The CDR3 DNA reads as TGCGCCAGCAGCGGGGACGGTTCGGCCGTTAATGAAAAACTGTTTTTT. This translates into CASSGDGSAVNEKLFF.

The genes are TRBV11-2 and TRBJ1-1; D is undetermined. The V gene's germline CDR1 is SGHAT and CDR2 FQNNGV. CDR3 length: 14 residues. Trimming pared 5 bases from V and 0 bases from J, leaving 10 bases between. CDR3 DNA: TGTGCCAGCAGCATCGACAAGATGAACACTGAAGCTTTCTTT. Its protein is CASSIDKMNTEAFF.